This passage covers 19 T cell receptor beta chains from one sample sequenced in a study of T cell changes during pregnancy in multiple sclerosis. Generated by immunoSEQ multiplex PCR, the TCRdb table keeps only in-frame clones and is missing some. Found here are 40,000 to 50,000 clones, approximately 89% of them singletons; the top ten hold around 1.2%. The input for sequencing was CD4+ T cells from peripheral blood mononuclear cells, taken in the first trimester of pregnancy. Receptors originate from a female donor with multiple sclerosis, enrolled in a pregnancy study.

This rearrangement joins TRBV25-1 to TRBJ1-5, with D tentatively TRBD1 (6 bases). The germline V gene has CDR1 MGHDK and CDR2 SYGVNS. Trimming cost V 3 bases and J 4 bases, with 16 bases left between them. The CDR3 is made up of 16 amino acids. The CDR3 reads CASSESKGGRNQPQHF. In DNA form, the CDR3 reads TGTGCCAGCAGTGAGTCTAAAGGGGGACGGAATCAGCCCCAGCATTTT.

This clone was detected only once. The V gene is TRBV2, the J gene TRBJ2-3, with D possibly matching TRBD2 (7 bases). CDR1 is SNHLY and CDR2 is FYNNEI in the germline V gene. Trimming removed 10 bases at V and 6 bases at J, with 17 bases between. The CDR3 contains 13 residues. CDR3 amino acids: CAIQRGGKDTQYF. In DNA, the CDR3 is TGTGCCATCCAGAGGGGGGGAAAGGATACGCAGTATTTT.

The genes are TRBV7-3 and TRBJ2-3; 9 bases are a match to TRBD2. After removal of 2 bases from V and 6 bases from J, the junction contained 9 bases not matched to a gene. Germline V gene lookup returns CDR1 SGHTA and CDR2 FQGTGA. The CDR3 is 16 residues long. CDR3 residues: CASSLQAGGPGDTQYF. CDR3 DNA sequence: TGTGCCAGCAGCTTACAGGCGGGAGGGCCCGGGGATACGCAGTATTTT.

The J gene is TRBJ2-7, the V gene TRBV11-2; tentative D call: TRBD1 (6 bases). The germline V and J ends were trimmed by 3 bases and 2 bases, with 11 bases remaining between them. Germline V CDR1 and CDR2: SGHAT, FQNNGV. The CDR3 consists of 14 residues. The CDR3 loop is CASSFLGQTYEQYF. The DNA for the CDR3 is TGTGCCAGCAGCTTTCTTGGACAGACCTACGAGCAGTACTTC.

The CDR3 region has the DNA TGTGCCAGCTCACCACCGGGCAGGGGGCCCTACGAGCAGTACTTC. Translation gives CASSPPGRGPYEQYF. This chain links TRBV18 with TRBJ2-7; 8 bases align to TRBD1. The CDR3 length is 15 residues. V lost 0 bases to trimming and J lost 2 bases; unmatched junction nucleotides: 3. Germline V gene sequence: CDR1 KGHSH, CDR2 LQKENI.

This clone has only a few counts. CDR3 nucleotide sequence: TGTGCCAGCTCAGTCCTGGGGGACATCGCGAACACCGGGGAGCTGTTTTTT. Protein sequence: CASSVLGDIANTGELFF. The chain has TRBV18 and TRBJ2-2; D is perhaps TRBD1 (6 bases). The V end lost 5 bases, the J end lost 0 bases, and 16 bases lay between the germline ends. The CDR3 loop spans 17 amino acids. Germline V gene lookup returns CDR1 KGHSH and CDR2 LQKENI.

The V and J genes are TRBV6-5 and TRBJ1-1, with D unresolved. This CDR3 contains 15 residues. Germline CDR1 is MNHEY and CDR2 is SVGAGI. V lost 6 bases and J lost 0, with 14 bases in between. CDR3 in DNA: TGTGCCAGCAGCCGCGTTGCGGCCTTGAACACTGAAGCTTTCTTT. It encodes CASSRVAALNTEAFF.

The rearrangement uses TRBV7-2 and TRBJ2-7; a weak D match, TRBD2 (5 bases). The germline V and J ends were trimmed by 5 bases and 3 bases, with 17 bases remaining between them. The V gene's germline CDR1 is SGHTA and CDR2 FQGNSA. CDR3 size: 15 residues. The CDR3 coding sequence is TGTGCCAGCAGCGTAGACCCAGCGGCGGGCTACGAGCAGTACTTC. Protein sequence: CASSVDPAAGYEQYF.

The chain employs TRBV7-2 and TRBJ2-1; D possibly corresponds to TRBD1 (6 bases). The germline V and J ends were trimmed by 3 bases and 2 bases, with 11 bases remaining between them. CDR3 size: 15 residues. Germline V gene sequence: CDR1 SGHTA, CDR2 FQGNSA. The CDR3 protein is CASSFFGQTYNEQFF. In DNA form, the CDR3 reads TGTGCCAGCAGCTTCTTCGGACAGACCTACAATGAGCAGTTCTTC.

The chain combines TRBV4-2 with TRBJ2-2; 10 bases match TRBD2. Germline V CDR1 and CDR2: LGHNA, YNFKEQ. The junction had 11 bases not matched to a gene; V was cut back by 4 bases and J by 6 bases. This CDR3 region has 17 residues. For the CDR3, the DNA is TGTGCCAGCAGCCGTCGGCTAGCGGGAGATAGGTCCGGGGAGCTGTTTTTT. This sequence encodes CASSRRLAGDRSGELFF.

CDR3 region: CASSSVTDTQYF. The CDR3, as DNA: TGCGCCAGCAGCTCAGTAACAGATACGCAGTATTTT. The chain is built from TRBV5-1 and TRBJ2-3; D unclear. Germline V gives CDR1 SGHRS, CDR2 YFSETQ. The CDR3 is made up of 12 amino acids. V was cut by 3 bases and J by 3 bases, with 5 bases left in between.

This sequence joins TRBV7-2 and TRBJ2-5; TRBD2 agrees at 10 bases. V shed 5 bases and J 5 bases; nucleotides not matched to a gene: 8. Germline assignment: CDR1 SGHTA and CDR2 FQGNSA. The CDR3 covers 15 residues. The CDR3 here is CASSQTSGMGETQYF. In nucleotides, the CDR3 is TGTGCCAGCAGCCAAACTAGCGGGATGGGGGAGACCCAGTACTTC. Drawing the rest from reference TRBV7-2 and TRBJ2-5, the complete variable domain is GAGVSQSPSNKVTEKGKDVELRCDPISGHTALYWYRQSLGQGLEFLIYFQGNSAPDKSGLPSDRFSAERTGGSVSTLTIQRTQQEDSAVYLCASSQTSGMGETQYFGPGTRLLVL.

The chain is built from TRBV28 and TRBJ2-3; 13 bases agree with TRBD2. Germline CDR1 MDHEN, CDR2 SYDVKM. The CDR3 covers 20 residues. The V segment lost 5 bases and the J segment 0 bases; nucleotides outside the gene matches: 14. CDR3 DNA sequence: TGTGCCAGCAGTCCACAAGGGACTAGCGGGAAATTTTCTAGCACAGATACGCAGTATTTT. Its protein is CASSPQGTSGKFSSTDTQYF.

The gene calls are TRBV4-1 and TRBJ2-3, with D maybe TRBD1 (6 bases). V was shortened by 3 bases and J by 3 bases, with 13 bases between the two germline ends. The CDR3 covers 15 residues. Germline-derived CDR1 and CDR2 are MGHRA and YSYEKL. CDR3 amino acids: CASSHVRQATDTQYF. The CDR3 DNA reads TGCGCCAGCAGCCACGTCAGACAGGCGACAGATACGCAGTATTTT.

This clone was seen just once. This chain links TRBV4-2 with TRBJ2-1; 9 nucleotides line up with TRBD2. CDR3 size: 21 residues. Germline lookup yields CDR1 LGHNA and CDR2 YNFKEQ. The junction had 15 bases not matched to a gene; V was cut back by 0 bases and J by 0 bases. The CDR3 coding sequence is TGTGCCAGCAGCCAAGATACTGGCGGGAGGGCCTTTGGGATCTCCTACAATGAGCAGTTCTTC. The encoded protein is CASSQDTGGRAFGISYNEQFF.

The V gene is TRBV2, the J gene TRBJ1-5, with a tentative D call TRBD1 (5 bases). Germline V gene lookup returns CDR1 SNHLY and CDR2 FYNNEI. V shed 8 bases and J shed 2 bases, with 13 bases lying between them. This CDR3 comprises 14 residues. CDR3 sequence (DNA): TGTGCCAGCCGAGAACAGGTCCGCAATCAGCCCCAGCATTTT. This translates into CASREQVRNQPQHF.

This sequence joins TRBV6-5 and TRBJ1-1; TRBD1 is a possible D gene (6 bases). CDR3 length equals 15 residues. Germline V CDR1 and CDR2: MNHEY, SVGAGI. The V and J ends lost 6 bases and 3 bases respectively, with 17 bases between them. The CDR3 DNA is TGTGCCAGCAGCCAAGGACAGCCTTGGGACACTGAAGCTTTCTTT. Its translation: CASSQGQPWDTEAFF.

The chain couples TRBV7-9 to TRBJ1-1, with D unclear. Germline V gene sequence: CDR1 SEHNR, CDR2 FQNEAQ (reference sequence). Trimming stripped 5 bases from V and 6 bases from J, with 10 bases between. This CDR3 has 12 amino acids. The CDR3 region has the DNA TGTGCCAGCAGCCGAGGGATCGCTGAAGCTTTCTTT. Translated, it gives CASSRGIAEAFF. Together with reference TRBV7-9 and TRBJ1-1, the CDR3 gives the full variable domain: DTGVSQNPRHKITKRGQNVTFRCDPISEHNRLYWYRQTLGQGPEFLTYFQNEAQLEKSRLLSDRFSAERPKGSFSTLEIQRTEQGDSAMYLCASSRGIAEAFFGQGTRLTVV.

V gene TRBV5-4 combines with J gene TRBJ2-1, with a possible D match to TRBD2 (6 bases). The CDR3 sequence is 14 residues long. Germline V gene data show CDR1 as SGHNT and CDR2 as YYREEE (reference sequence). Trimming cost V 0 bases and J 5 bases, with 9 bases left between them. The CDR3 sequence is CASSLGLADNEQFF. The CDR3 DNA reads TGTGCCAGCAGCTTGGGGTTAGCGGACAATGAGCAGTTCTTC.